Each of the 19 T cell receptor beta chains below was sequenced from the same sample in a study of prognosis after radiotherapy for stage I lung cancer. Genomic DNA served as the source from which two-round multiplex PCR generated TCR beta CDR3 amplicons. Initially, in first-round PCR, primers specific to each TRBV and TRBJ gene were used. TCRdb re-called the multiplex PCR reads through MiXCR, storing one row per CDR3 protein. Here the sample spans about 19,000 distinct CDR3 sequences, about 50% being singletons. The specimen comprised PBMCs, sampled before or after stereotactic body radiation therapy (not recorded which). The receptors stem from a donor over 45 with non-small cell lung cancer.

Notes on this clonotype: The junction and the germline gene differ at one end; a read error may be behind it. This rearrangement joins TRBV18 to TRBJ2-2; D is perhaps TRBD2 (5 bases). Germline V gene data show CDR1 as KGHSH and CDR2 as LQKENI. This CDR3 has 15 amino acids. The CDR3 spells CASSPPSTHLGELVF. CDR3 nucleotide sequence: TGTGCCAGCTCACCACCATCGACGCACCTCGGGGAGCTGGTTTTT.

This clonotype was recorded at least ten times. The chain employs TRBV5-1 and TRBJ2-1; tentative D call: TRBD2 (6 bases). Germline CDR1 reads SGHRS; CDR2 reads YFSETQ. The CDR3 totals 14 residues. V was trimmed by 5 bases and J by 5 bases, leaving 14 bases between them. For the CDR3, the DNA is TGCGCCAGCAGGGAGGTTTTAGCGGACAATGAGCAGTTCTTC. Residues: CASREVLADNEQFF.

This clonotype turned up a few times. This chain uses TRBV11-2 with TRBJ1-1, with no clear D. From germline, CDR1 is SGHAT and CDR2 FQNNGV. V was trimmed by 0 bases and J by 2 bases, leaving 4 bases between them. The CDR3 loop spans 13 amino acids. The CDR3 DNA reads TGTGCCAGCAGCTTAGACCCAAACACTGAAGCTTTCTTT. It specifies CASSLDPNTEAFF.

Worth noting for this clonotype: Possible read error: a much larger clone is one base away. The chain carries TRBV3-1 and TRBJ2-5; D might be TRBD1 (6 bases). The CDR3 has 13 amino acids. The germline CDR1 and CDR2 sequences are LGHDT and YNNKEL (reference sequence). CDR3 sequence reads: CASSGTPQEAQYF. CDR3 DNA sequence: TGTGCCAGCAGCGGGACACCTCAAGAGGCCCAGTACTTC.

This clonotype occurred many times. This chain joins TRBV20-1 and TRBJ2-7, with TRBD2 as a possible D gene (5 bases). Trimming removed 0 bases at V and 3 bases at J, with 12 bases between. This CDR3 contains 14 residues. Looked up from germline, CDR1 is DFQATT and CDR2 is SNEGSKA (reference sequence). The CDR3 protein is CSARDRRRHYEQYF. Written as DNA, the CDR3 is TGCAGTGCTAGAGACCGACGGAGGCACTACGAGCAGTACTTC.

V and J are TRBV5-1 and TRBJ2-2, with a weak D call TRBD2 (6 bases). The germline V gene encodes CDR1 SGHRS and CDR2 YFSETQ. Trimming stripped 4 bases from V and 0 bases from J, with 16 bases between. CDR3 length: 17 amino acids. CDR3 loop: CASSNGGIRTNTGELFF. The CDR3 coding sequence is TGCGCCAGCAGCAATGGAGGGATAAGAACGAACACCGGGGAGCTGTTTTTT.

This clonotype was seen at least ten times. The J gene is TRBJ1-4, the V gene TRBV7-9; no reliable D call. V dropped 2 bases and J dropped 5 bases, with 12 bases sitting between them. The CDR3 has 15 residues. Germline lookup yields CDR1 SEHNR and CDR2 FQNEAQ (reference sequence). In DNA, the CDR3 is TGTGCCAGCAGCTTAAGCTGGGGTCAGAATGAAAAACTGTTTTTT. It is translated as CASSLSWGQNEKLFF.

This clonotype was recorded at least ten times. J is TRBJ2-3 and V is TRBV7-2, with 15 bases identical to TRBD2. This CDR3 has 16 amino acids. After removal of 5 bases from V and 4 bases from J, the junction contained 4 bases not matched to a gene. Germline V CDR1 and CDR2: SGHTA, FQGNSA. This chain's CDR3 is CASSPGLAGGSDTQYF. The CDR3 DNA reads TGTGCCAGCAGCCCCGGACTAGCGGGAGGGTCAGATACGCAGTATTTT. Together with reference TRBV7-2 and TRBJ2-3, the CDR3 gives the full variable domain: GAGVSQSPSNKVTEKGKDVELRCDPISGHTALYWYRQSLGQGLEFLIYFQGNSAPDKSGLPSDRFSAERTGGSVSTLTIQRTQQEDSAVYLCASSPGLAGGSDTQYFGPGTRLTVL.

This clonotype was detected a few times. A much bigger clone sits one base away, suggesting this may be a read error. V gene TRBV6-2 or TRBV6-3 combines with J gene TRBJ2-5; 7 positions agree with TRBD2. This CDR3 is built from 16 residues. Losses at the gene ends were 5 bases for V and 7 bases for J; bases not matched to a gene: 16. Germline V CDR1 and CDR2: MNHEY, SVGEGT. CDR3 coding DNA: TGTGCCAGCAGTGGGGGACTATTCCCGAGCCAGGGGACCCAGTACTTC. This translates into CASSGGLFPSQGTQYF.

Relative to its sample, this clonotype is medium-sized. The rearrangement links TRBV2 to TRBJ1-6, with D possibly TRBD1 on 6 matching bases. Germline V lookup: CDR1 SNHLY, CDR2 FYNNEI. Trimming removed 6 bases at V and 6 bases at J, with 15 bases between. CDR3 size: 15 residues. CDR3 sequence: CASRGDKTGNSPLHF. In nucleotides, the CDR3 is TGTGCCAGCAGGGGGGACAAGACGGGTAATTCACCCCTCCACTTT.

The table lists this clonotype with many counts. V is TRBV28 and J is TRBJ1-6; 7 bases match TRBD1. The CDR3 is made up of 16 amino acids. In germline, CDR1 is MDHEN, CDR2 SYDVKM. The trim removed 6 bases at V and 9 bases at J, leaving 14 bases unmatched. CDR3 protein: CASSPRGGSFSSPLHF. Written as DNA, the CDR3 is TGTGCCAGCAGCCCCAGGGGGGGCAGTTTTAGTTCACCCCTCCACTTT.

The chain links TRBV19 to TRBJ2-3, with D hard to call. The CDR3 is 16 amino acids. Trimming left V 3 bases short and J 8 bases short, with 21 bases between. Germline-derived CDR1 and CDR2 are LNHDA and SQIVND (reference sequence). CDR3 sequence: CASSIWVPKAPATQYF. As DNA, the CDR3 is TGTGCCAGTAGTATTTGGGTACCCAAGGCCCCAGCTACGCAGTATTTT. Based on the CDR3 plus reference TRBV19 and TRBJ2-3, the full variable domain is DGGITQSPKYLFRKEGQNVTLSCEQNLNHDAMYWYRQDPGQGLRLIYYSQIVNDFQKGDIAEGYSVSREKKESFPLTVTSAQKNPTAFYLCASSIWVPKAPATQYFGPGTRLTVL.

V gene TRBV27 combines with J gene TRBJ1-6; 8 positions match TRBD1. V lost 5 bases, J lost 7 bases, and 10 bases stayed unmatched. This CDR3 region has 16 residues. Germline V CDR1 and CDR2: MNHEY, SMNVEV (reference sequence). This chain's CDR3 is CASSRWTGSANSPLHF. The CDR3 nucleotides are TGTGCCAGCAGTCGTTGGACAGGGTCCGCGAATTCACCCCTCCACTTT.

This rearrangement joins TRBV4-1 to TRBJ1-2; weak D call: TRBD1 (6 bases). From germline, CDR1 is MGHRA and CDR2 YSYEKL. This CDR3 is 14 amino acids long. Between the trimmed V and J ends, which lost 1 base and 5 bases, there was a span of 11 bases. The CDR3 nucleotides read TGCGCCAGCAGCCAAGGCAGGGGCGGGTATGGCTACACCTTC. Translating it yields CASSQGRGGYGYTF.

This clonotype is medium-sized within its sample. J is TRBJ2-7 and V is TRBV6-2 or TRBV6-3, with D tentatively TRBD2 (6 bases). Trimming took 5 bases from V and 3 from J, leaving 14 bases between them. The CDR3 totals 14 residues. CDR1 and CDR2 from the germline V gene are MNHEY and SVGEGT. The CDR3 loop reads CASSERRDFYEQYF. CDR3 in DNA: TGTGCCAGCAGTGAACGGCGGGATTTCTACGAGCAGTACTTC.

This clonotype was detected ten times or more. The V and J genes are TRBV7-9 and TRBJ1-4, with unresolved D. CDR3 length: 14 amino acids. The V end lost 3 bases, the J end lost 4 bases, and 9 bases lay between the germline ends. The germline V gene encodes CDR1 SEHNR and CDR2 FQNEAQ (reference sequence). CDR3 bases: TGTGCCAGCAGCTTTGGACGGAATAATGAAAAACTGTTTTTT. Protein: CASSFGRNNEKLFF.

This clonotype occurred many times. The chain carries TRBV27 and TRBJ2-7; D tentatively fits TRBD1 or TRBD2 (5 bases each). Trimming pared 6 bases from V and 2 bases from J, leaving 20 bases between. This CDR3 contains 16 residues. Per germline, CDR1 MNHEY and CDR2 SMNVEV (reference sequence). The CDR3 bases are TGTGCCAGCAGCCTGGAGGCCCCGGGGCGAGCCTACGAGCAGTACTTC. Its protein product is CASSLEAPGRAYEQYF.

The CDR3 is CASRVGGSNQPQHF. In DNA form, the CDR3 reads TGTGCCAGCAGGGTGGGAGGGAGCAATCAGCCCCAGCATTTT. The chain recombines TRBV28 with TRBJ1-5; no definite D call. The CDR3 runs 14 residues. V dropped 6 bases and J dropped 1 base, with 10 bases sitting between them. Germline CDR1 MDHEN, CDR2 SYDVKM.

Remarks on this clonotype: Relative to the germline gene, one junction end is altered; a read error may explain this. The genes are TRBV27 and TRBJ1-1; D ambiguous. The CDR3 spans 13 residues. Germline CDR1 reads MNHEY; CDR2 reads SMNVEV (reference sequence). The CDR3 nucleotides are TGTGCCAGCAGTTTCCATATGAACACTAAAGCTTTCTTT. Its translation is CASSFHMNTKAFF.